The 4 T cell receptor beta chains presented below share a single source sample, sequenced in a study of T cells in Graves' hyperthyroidism and ophthalmopathy. From RNA transcripts, TCR beta CDR3 regions were amplified. The HTBI primer set served for first-round RT-PCR of the TCR CDR3. A single record per CDR3 protein comes from TCRdb applying MiXCR to the multiplex PCR reads. The sample yields approximately 640,000 distinct CDR3 sequences, roughly a sixth seen once. The sequenced sample was blood. The receptors stem from a man between 50 and 59 years old with Graves' hyperthyroidism.

This clonotype has ten or more counts. The V and J genes are TRBV30 and TRBJ2-2, with D uncertain. The V gene's germline CDR1 is GTSNPN and CDR2 SVGIG (reference sequence). V was shortened by 4 bases and J by 0 bases, with 12 bases between the two germline ends. This CDR3 has 15 residues. CDR3 nucleotides: TGTGCCTGGACCCCTGGCGGCGCGAACACCGGGGAGCTGTTTTTT. As protein: CAWTPGGANTGELFF.

This clonotype turned up a few times. This sequence joins TRBV27 and TRBJ2-7; tentatively, D is TRBD1 or TRBD2 (7 bases each). The CDR3 totals 14 residues. Trimming took off 5 bases at V and 4 bases at J, with 15 bases between the two ends. CDR1 is MNHEY, CDR2 SMNVEV, per germline (reference sequence). The CDR3 spells CASSERDSFYEQYF. CDR3 in DNA: TGTGCCAGCAGTGAGCGGGACAGCTTTTACGAGCAGTACTTC.

This clonotype was recorded a few times. V gene TRBV20-1 combines with J gene TRBJ1-5; a weak D match, TRBD1 (5 bases). The CDR3 has 15 residues. V was shortened by 4 bases and J by 7 bases, with 20 bases between the two germline ends. Germline values: CDR1 DFQATT, CDR2 SNEGSKA (reference sequence). The CDR3 loop is CSAKIKEFQGQPQHF. The CDR3 DNA is TGCAGTGCTAAAATAAAGGAGTTTCAGGGCCAGCCCCAGCATTTT.

This clonotype came up a few times. This chain joins TRBV6-5 and TRBJ2-7; TRBD1 matches at 7 bases. Germline loops: CDR1 MNHEY, CDR2 SVGAGI. The CDR3 sequence is 16 residues long. With 2 bases clipped from V and 2 bases from J, the junction kept 9 bases outside the gene matches. The CDR3 is CASSYGDSKKAYEQYF. CDR3 DNA: TGTGCCAGCAGTTACGGGGACAGTAAAAAAGCCTACGAGCAGTACTTC.